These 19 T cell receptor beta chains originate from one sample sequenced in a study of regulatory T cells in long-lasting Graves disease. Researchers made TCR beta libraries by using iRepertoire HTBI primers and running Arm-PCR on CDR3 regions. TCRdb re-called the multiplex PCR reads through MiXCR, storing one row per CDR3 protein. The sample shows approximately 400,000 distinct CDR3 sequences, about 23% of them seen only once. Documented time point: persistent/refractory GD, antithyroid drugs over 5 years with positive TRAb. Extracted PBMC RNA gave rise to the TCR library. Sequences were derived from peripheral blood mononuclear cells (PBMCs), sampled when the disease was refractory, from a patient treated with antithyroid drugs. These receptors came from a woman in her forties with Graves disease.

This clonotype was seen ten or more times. The CDR3 coding sequence is TGCAGCGTTGAAGGGCCCGGGGCGTGGGAGACCCAGTACTTC. Protein product: CSVEGPGAWETQYF. J is TRBJ2-5 and V is TRBV29-1; D may correspond to TRBD1 or TRBD2 (5 bases each). The V end was cut by 1 base, the J end by 5 bases, with 14 bases between. Germline V lookup: CDR1 SQVTM, CDR2 ANQGSEA. The CDR3 consists of 14 residues.

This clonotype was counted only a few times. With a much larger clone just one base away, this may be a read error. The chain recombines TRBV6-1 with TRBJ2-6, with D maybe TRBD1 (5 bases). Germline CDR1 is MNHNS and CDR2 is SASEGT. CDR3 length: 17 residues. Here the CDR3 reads CASSEVVSFPGANVLAF. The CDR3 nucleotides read TGTGCCAGCAGTGAAGTCGTCAGCTTCCCTGGGGCCAACGTCCTGGCTTTC.

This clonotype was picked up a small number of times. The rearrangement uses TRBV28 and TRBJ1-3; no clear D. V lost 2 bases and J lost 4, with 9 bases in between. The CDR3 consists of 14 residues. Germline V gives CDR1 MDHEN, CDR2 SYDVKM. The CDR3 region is CASSLVHKGNTIYF. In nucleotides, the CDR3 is TGTGCCAGCAGTTTAGTTCACAAAGGAAACACCATATATTTT.

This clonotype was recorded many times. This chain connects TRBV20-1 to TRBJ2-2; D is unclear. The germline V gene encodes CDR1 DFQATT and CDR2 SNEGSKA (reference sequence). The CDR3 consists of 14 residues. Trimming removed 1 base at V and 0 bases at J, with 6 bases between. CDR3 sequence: CSARGQTNTGELFF. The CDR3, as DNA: TGCAGTGCTAGAGGACAAACGAACACCGGGGAGCTGTTTTTT.

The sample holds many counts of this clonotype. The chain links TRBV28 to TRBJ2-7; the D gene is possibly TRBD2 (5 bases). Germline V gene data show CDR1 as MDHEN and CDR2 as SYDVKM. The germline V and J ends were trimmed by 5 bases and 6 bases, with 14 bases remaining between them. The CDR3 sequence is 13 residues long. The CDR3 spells CASSIATNPEQYF. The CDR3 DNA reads TGTGCCAGCAGTATAGCGACAAATCCCGAGCAGTACTTC.

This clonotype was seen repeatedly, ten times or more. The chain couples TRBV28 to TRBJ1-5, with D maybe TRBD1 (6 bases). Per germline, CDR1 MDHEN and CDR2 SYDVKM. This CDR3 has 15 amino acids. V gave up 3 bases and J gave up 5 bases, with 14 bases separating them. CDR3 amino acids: CASSFRGGGYQPQHF. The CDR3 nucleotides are TGTGCCAGCAGTTTCAGGGGAGGGGGTTATCAGCCCCAGCATTTT.

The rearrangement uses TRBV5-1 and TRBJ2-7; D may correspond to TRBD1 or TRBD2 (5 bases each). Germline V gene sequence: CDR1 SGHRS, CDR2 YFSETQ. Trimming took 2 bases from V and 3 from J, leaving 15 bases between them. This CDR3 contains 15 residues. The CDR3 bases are TGCGCCAGCAGCTTCCGGGACGGCGGATTCTACGAGCAGTACTTC. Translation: CASSFRDGGFYEQYF.

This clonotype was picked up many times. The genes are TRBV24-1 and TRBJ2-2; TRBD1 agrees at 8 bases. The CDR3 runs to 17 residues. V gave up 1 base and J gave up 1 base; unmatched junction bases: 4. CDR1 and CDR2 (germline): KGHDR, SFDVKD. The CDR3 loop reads CATSDFATGVNTGELFF. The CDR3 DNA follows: TGTGCCACCAGTGATTTTGCGACAGGGGTGAACACCGGGGAGCTGTTTTTT.

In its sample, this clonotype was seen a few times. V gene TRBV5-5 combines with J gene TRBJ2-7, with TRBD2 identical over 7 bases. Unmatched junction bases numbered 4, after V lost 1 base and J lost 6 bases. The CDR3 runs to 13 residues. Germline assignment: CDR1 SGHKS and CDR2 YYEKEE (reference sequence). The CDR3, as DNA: TGTGCCAGCAGCTTGCTAACGGGGGGCGAGCAGTACTTC. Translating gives CASSLLTGGEQYF.

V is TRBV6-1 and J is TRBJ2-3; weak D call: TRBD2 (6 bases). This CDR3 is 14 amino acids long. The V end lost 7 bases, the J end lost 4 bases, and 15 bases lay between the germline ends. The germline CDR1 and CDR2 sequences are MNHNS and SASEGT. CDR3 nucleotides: TGTGCCAGCACCGAATCCCCGGGGGCAGATACGCAGTATTTT. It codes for CASTESPGADTQYF.

CDR3 in DNA: TGTGCCAGCAGTTCATTACAGGGATCTGGAAACACCATATATTTT. Protein sequence: CASSSLQGSGNTIYF. The rearrangement uses TRBV11-2 and TRBJ1-3, with TRBD1 as a possible D gene (6 bases). This CDR3 has 15 amino acids. Germline V lookup: CDR1 SGHAT, CDR2 FQNNGV. Trimming stripped 6 bases from V and 1 base from J, with 13 bases between.

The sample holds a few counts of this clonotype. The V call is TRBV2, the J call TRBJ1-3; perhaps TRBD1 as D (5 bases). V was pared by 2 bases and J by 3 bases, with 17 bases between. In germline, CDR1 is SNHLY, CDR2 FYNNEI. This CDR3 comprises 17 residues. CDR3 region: CASSESTHPGLGNTIYF. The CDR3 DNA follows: TGTGCCAGCAGTGAATCAACACATCCGGGACTTGGAAACACCATATATTTT.

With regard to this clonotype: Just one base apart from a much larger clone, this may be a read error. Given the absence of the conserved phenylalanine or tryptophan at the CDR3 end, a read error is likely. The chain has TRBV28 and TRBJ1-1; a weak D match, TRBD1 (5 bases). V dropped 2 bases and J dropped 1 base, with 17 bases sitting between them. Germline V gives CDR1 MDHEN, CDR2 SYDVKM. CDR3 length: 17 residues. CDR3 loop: CASSLRPRGATNTEAFS. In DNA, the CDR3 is TGTGCCAGCAGTTTAAGGCCCCGGGGCGCCACGAACACTGAAGCTTTCTCT.

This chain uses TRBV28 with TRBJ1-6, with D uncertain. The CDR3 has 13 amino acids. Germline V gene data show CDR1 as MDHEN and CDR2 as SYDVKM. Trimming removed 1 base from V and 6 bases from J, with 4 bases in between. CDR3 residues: CASSLFLNSPLHF. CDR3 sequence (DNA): TGTGCCAGCAGTTTATTTCTTAATTCACCCCTCCACTTT.

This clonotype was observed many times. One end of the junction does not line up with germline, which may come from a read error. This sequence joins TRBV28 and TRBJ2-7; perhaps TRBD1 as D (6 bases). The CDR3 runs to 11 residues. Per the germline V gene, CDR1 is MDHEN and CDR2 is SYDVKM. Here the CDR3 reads CASSIGPRGVF. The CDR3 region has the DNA TGTGCCAGCAGTATAGGTCCCAGGGGCGTATTC.

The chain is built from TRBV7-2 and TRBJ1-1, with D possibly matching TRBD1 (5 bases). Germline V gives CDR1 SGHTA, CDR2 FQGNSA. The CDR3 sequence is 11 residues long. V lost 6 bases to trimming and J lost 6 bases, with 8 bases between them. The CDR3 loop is CASRRGSEAFF. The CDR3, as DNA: TGTGCCAGCAGAAGGGGCTCTGAAGCTTTCTTT. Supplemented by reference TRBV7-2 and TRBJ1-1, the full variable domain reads GAGVSQSPSNKVTEKGKDVELRCDPISGHTALYWYRQSLGQGLEFLIYFQGNSAPDKSGLPSDRFSAERTGGSVSTLTIQRTQQEDSAVYLCASRRGSEAFFGQGTRLTVV.

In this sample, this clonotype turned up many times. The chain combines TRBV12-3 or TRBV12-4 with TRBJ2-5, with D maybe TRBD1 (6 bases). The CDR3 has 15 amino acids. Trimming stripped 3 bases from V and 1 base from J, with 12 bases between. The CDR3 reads CASSFSGGSQETQYF. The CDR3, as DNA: TGTGCCAGCAGTTTTTCTGGGGGCAGCCAAGAGACCCAGTACTTC.

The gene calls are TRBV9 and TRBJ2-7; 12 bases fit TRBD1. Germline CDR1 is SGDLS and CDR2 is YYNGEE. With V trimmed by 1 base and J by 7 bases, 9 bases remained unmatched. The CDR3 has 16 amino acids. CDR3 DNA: TGTGCCAGCAGCGTAAGTTGGGGACAGGGGGCAAGTGAGCAGTACTTC. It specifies CASSVSWGQGASEQYF.

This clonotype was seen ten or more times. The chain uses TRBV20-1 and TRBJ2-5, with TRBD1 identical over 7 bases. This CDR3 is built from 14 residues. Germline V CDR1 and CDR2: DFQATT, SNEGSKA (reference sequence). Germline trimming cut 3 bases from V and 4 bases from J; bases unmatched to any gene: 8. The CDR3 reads CSARDGQALETQYF. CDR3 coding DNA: TGCAGTGCTAGGGATGGACAGGCGCTAGAGACCCAGTACTTC.